This T cell receptor (beta chain) derives from a study of cytomegalovirus exposure and HLA in healthy donors. The V segment lost 4 bases and the J segment 4 bases; nucleotides outside the gene matches: 5. Germline values: CDR1 MDHEN, CDR2 SYDVKM. The CDR3 loop spans 14 amino acids. Study conclusions and caveats: Within a later analysis, the majority of CMV-associated TCR beta chains appeared HLA-restricted.

Remarks on this clone: Its target is not known.

The PCR was carried out with 60 Vbeta primers and 13 Jbeta primers. Only in-frame clones appear in the TCRdb table, and some are missing; sequencing was by immunoSEQ multiplex PCR. The sample yields about 94,000 clones, more than 60% seen once. The sequencing sample was made of PBMCs. This chain joins TRBV28 and TRBJ2-5; 8 nucleotides line up with TRBD1. The source of this sequence is a man aged 25-45 years in good health and CMV-seronegative. In DNA form, the CDR3 reads TGTGCCAGCAGTTCCGACAGGGGTAGAGAGACCCAGTACTTC. Protein product: CASSSDRGRETQYF.